Presented here are 27 T cell receptor beta chains from one specimen sequenced in a study of shared clonotypes between healthy human individuals. This table comes from immunoSEQ multiplex PCR, and its TCRdb copy is limited to in-frame clones, with some not included. The sample has a few million clones; approximately 93% are singletons. Sequences were obtained from naive CD4+ T cells from PBMCs. The subset was: CD45RA+ positively selected. Receptors were obtained from a man between 18 and 35 years old in good health. Some clones in this sample may be carry-over from other donors' samples.

This clone was picked up one time. This chain connects TRBV7-2 to TRBJ2-3, with TRBD2 matching over 7 bases. The V and J ends lost 6 bases and 2 bases, in that order; junction bases with no gene match: 5. CDR1 is SGHTA and CDR2 is FQGNSA in the germline V gene. CDR3 length: 14 residues. The DNA of the CDR3 is TGTGCCAGCAGTGAGCGGGGCCTCACAGATACGCAGTATTTT. It encodes CASSERGLTDTQYF.

The V gene is TRBV25-1, the J gene TRBJ1-2; no reliable D call. The CDR3 runs to 13 residues. Germline V gene lookup returns CDR1 MGHDK and CDR2 SYGVNS. Trimming cost V 3 bases and J 8 bases, with 13 bases left between them. The CDR3: CASSDVGPGGYTF. CDR3 coding DNA: TGTGCCAGCAGTGATGTTGGGCCGGGGGGCTACACCTTC.

The genes are TRBV6-1 and TRBJ1-4, with TRBD1 matching 8 bases. This CDR3 contains 14 residues. V was clipped by 6 bases and J by 6 bases; unmatched bases: 6. The V gene's germline CDR1 is MNHNS and CDR2 SASEGT. The DNA for the CDR3 is TGTGCCAGCAGGGGGGGGACAGGCTATGAAAAACTGTTTTTT. It is translated as CASRGGTGYEKLFF.

The chain is built from TRBV6-5 and TRBJ1-4; D perhaps matches TRBD1 (5 bases). Trimming removed 2 bases at V and 3 bases at J, with 10 bases between. The CDR3 length is 15 residues. Germline-derived CDR1 and CDR2 are MNHEY and SVGAGI. Here the CDR3 reads CASSYRGGANEKLFF. DNA for the CDR3: TGTGCCAGCAGTTACCGGGGCGGGGCTAATGAAAAACTGTTTTTT.

The chain carries TRBV30 and TRBJ2-1; TRBD2 aligns across 7 bases. CDR3 length: 16 amino acids. The V segment lost 3 bases and the J segment 3 bases; nucleotides outside the gene matches: 11. Germline V gives CDR1 GTSNPN, CDR2 SVGIG (reference sequence). CDR3 nucleotides: TGTGCCTGGAGCGTCCAGCGGGGAGAATTCTACAATGAGCAGTTCTTC. Translated: CAWSVQRGEFYNEQFF.

The chain has TRBV28 and TRBJ2-5; 10 bases are a match to TRBD2. With V trimmed by 5 bases and J by 2 bases, 5 bases remained unmatched. CDR1 is MDHEN, CDR2 SYDVKM, per germline. CDR3 length: 15 residues. The DNA of the CDR3 is TGTGCCAGCAGTCGCCGGACTAGCGGACAAGAGACCCAGTACTTC. Protein sequence: CASSRRTSGQETQYF.

This clone showed up just a few times. V usage is TRBV27 and J usage is TRBJ1-1; D is perhaps TRBD1 (6 bases). The V end lost 4 bases, the J end lost 1 base, and 10 bases lay between the germline ends. Germline V gives CDR1 MNHEY, CDR2 SMNVEV (reference sequence). This CDR3 has 14 amino acids. The CDR3 region is CASSSRGPNTEAFF. CDR3 DNA: TGTGCCAGCAGTTCCAGGGGACCGAACACTGAAGCTTTCTTT.

The chain recombines TRBV5-1 with TRBJ2-1; TRBD2 matches 11 bases. The CDR3 has 16 residues. V lost 4 bases and J lost 9; bases outside the gene matches: 12. The germline CDR1 and CDR2 sequences are SGHRS and YFSETQ. The DNA of the CDR3 is TGCGCCAGCAGCCCGGGGACTAGCGGCAAACGGGGTGAGCAGTTCTTC. Translation gives CASSPGTSGKRGEQFF. The full variable domain, in which reference TRBV5-1 and TRBJ2-1 provide the parts outside the CDR3, is KAGVTQTPRYLIKTRGQQVTLSCSPISGHRSVSWYQQTPGQGLQFLFEYFSETQRNKGNFPGRFSGRQFSNSRSEMNVSTLELGDSALYLCASSPGTSGKRGEQFFGPGTRLTVL.

This clone showed up just once. This chain connects TRBV10-2 to TRBJ2-7; 10 nucleotides line up with TRBD2. CDR1 WSHSY and CDR2 SAAADI come from the germline V gene. The V gene end was trimmed by 6 bases and the J gene end by 3 bases; junction bases not matched to a gene: 8. This CDR3 is built from 15 residues. The CDR3 reads CASRASGSLIYEQYF. The CDR3 DNA reads as TGCGCCAGCAGGGCTAGCGGGAGTTTAATCTACGAGCAGTACTTC.

This rearrangement joins TRBV28 to TRBJ1-5, with TRBD1 as a possible D gene (5 bases). Germline lookup yields CDR1 MDHEN and CDR2 SYDVKM. Deletions cut 3 bases from V and 0 bases from J, with 9 bases between. The CDR3 spans 15 residues. The CDR3 DNA reads TGTGCCAGCAGTTTGGACACGTATAGCAATCAGCCCCAGCATTTT. Translated, it gives CASSLDTYSNQPQHF.

A word on this clone: The sample has other DNA sequences that encode this CDR3 too. The J gene is TRBJ1-5, the V gene TRBV5-5, with TRBD1 as a possible D gene (5 bases). Germline assignment: CDR1 SGHKS and CDR2 YYEKEE (reference sequence). The CDR3 totals 14 residues. The V end lost 0 bases, the J end lost 4 bases, and 8 bases lay between the germline ends. CDR3 in DNA: TGTGCCAGCAGCTTGGCCGGGGGTAATCAGCCCCAGCATTTT. Amino acids: CASSLAGGNQPQHF.

The chain links TRBV9 to TRBJ2-2; no clear D gene. This CDR3 is 15 amino acids long. From germline, CDR1 is SGDLS and CDR2 YYNGEE. V was trimmed by 1 base and J by 1 base, leaving 8 bases between them. In nucleotides, the CDR3 is TGTGCCAGCAGCGTACGACCGGAGAACACCGGGGAGCTGTTTTTT. Residues: CASSVRPENTGELFF.

The chain is built from TRBV29-1 and TRBJ1-5; 10 nucleotides match TRBD1. Germline V gives CDR1 SQVTM, CDR2 ANQGSEA. After removal of 4 bases from V and 9 bases from J, the junction contained 6 bases not matched to a gene. The CDR3 loop spans 13 amino acids. This CDR3 reads CSVGVGQGMPQHF. The CDR3 DNA reads as TGCAGCGTTGGGGTGGGACAGGGGATGCCCCAGCATTTT.

This chain connects TRBV9 to TRBJ1-4; D gene uncertain. This CDR3 spans 14 amino acids. Germline V gene sequence: CDR1 SGDLS, CDR2 YYNGEE. The V end was cut by 2 bases, the J end by 4 bases, with 9 bases between. In nucleotides, the CDR3 is TGTGCCAGCAGCGTCGACGGCATTAATGAAAAACTGTTTTTT. Its translation: CASSVDGINEKLFF.

This clone was observed a few times. This chain joins TRBV20-1 and TRBJ1-2; D remains unclear. Germline-derived CDR1 and CDR2 are DFQATT and SNEGSKA (reference sequence). The V and J ends lost 4 bases and 12 bases respectively, with 12 bases between them. CDR3 size: 10 residues. For the CDR3, the DNA is TGCAGTGCTACGACCGACTGGGACACCTTC. Protein sequence: CSATTDWDTF.

Concerning this clone itself: Distinct nucleotide sequences in the sample also encode this CDR3. This chain joins TRBV28 and TRBJ1-2, with a possible D match to TRBD1 (5 bases). Germline V gene data show CDR1 as MDHEN and CDR2 as SYDVKM. The ends were cut back, 5 bases at V and 2 bases at J, with 15 bases in the middle. The CDR3 is made up of 15 amino acids. CDR3 sequence: CASSRPGQGNYGYTF. The CDR3 coding sequence is TGTGCCAGCAGTCGCCCAGGGCAGGGAAACTATGGCTACACCTTC.

The J gene is TRBJ2-7, the V gene TRBV5-4; possibly TRBD1 or TRBD2 for D (5 bases each). This CDR3 comprises 14 residues. The V end lost 6 bases, the J end lost 6 bases, and 19 bases lay between the germline ends. Per the germline V gene, CDR1 is SGHNT and CDR2 is YYREEE (reference sequence). Here the CDR3 reads CASTEPGRTGEQYF. CDR3 DNA sequence: TGTGCCAGCACCGAGCCGGGGCGAACGGGCGAGCAGTACTTC.

The chain has TRBV21-1 and TRBJ2-5; the table calls TRBD1, which could not be checked here. TRBV21-1 is reported as a pseudogene. The CDR3 is made up of 17 amino acids. CDR3 in DNA: TGTGCCAGCACCCTAAGGAGAGACAGGGGGCGCCCGGAGACCCAGTACTTC. Its protein is CASTLRRDRGRPETQYF.

This chain links TRBV19 with TRBJ2-7, with 7 bases matching TRBD1. Per the germline V gene, CDR1 is LNHDA and CDR2 is SQIVND (reference sequence). CDR3 length: 13 residues. J lost 6 bases, V lost 4 bases, and 6 bases had no gene match. The CDR3 here is CASSNTGTAEQYF. The CDR3 DNA follows: TGTGCCAGTAGTAACACCGGGACAGCCGAGCAGTACTTC.

The chain joins TRBV5-1 to TRBJ2-7; TRBD2 aligns across 10 bases. This CDR3 contains 16 residues. Germline assignment: CDR1 SGHRS and CDR2 YFSETQ. V shed 0 bases and J 3 bases; nucleotides not matched to a gene: 6. The chain's CDR3 is CASSLVRTSGNYEQYF. DNA of the CDR3: TGCGCCAGCAGCTTGGTACGGACTAGCGGAAACTACGAGCAGTACTTC.

The rearrangement joins TRBV6-1 to TRBJ1-4; the D gene is possibly TRBD1 (5 bases). Germline V gene lookup returns CDR1 MNHNS and CDR2 SASEGT. The ends were cut back, 4 bases at V and 0 bases at J, with 12 bases in the middle. CDR3 length equals 16 residues. CDR3 region: CASSGTRVATNEKLFF. CDR3 nucleotide sequence: TGTGCCAGCAGTGGGACACGAGTTGCAACTAATGAAAAACTGTTTTTT.

The CDR3 is CASSWEQGGTEAFF. CDR3 in DNA: TGTGCCAGCAGTTGGGAACAGGGCGGAACTGAAGCTTTCTTT. The rearrangement joins TRBV6-5 to TRBJ1-1; the D gene is possibly TRBD1 (6 bases). V shed 4 bases and J shed 5 bases, with 14 bases lying between them. The CDR3 is 14 residues long. Germline assignment: CDR1 MNHEY and CDR2 SVGAGI.

With respect to this clone: Distinct nucleotide sequences in the sample also encode this CDR3. V usage is TRBV28 and J usage is TRBJ2-5; possible D gene TRBD2, 5 bases. The CDR3 spans 12 residues. Germline V CDR1 and CDR2: MDHEN, SYDVKM. V dropped 4 bases and J dropped 4 bases, with 7 bases sitting between them. CDR3 bases: TGTGCCAGCAGTTCAGGAGGAGAGACCCAGTACTTC. Its protein is CASSSGGETQYF. Drawing the rest from reference TRBV28 and TRBJ2-5, the complete variable domain is DVKVTQSSRYLVKRTGEKVFLECVQDMDHENMFWYRQDPGLGLRLIYFSYDVKMKEKGDIPEGYSVSREKKERFSLILESASTNQTSMYLCASSSGGETQYFGPGTRLLVL.

V and J are TRBV21-1 and TRBJ2-2; the table's D call of TRBD1 was not tested on the DNA. TRBV21-1 is an annotated pseudogene. The CDR3 totals 16 residues. In nucleotides, the CDR3 is TGTGCCAGCAGCGACGGACAGGGGGCAGGAACCGGGGAGCTGTTTTTT. Residues: CASSDGQGAGTGELFF.

The V call is TRBV7-9, the J call TRBJ2-2; D is uncertain. Germline-derived CDR1 and CDR2 are SEHNR and FQNEAQ (reference sequence). CDR3 length: 14 residues. Trimming shortened V by 2 bases and J by 3 bases, and 7 bases separated the two germline ends. This CDR3 reads CASSLNGYTGELFF. The CDR3 nucleotides read TGTGCCAGCAGCTTAAACGGATACACCGGGGAGCTGTTTTTT.

The rearrangement joins TRBV5-1 to TRBJ2-1; maybe TRBD2 (5 bases). The V and J ends lost 0 bases and 0 bases respectively, with 13 bases between them. The CDR3 has 17 amino acids. In germline, CDR1 is SGHRS, CDR2 YFSETQ. The CDR3 bases are TGCGCCAGCAGCTTGGCCGGAGGAACAGTCTCCTACAATGAGCAGTTCTTC. It specifies CASSLAGGTVSYNEQFF.

There are a few counts of this clone. The chain uses TRBV7-9 and TRBJ1-1, with 9 bases identical to TRBD1. From germline, CDR1 is SEHNR and CDR2 FQNEAQ (reference sequence). Germline trimming cut 4 bases from V and 1 base from J; bases unmatched to any gene: 4. The CDR3 consists of 15 residues. CDR3 nucleotide sequence: TGTGCCAGCAGCTCCTGGGACAGGGCGAACACTGAAGCTTTCTTT. Encoded protein: CASSSWDRANTEAFF.